Listed below are T cell receptor beta chains from one sample, sequenced in a study of shared clonotypes between healthy human individuals. Clones were sequenced by immunoSEQ multiplex PCR, and TCRdb holds only the in-frame ones, with some missing. The data hold about 1.5 million clones, with under 99% observed a single time. Sequencing was done on a sample of naive CD4+ T cells sorted from blood. The receptor set was obtained from a man between 25 and 39 years old in good health. Each CDR3 is given with its conserved first and last residue.

v_gene: TRBV5-6
j_gene: TRBJ2-7
CDR3aa: CASSLGYEQYF

v_gene: TRBV28
j_gene: TRBJ2-5
CDR3aa: CASRQGHEGTQYF

v_gene: TRBV9
j_gene: TRBJ1-1
CDR3aa: CASSVAFGTEAFF

v_gene: TRBV18
j_gene: TRBJ1-1
CDR3aa: CASSPLAGDFMNTEAFF

v_gene: TRBV10-1
j_gene: TRBJ2-7
CDR3aa: CASSTGIPYEQYF

v_gene: TRBV5-1
j_gene: TRBJ2-3
CDR3aa: CASSSGLAGFTDTQYF

v_gene: TRBV7-9
j_gene: TRBJ2-7
CDR3aa: CASSYAYEQYF

v_gene: TRBV7-2
j_gene: TRBJ1-3
CDR3aa: CASSLASGLGNTIYF

v_gene: TRBV9
j_gene: TRBJ2-7
CDR3aa: CASSKGQYYEQYF

v_gene: TRBV18
j_gene: TRBJ1-5
CDR3aa: CASSPGGNQPQHF

v_gene: TRBV9
j_gene: TRBJ2-1
CDR3aa: CASSTETGLVSYNEQFF

v_gene: TRBV28
j_gene: TRBJ1-1
CDR3aa: CASSRDRGGDTEAFF

v_gene: TRBV7-8
j_gene: TRBJ2-1
CDR3aa: CASSFPGFYNEQFF

v_gene: TRBV19
j_gene: TRBJ2-4
CDR3aa: CASTPGSGSMFIQYF

v_gene: TRBV6-6
j_gene: TRBJ1-4
CDR3aa: CASRPGQGLEKLFF

v_gene: TRBV7-2
j_gene: TRBJ2-6
CDR3aa: CASGSRSSGANVLTF

v_gene: TRBV19
j_gene: TRBJ2-7
CDR3aa: CASSISLSYEQYF

v_gene: TRBV9
j_gene: TRBJ2-1
CDR3aa: CASSVGGRFLYNEQFF

v_gene: TRBV2
j_gene: TRBJ2-7
CDR3aa: CASSLDRGGLYEQYF

v_gene: TRBV18
j_gene: TRBJ1-3
CDR3aa: CASSDGTVSGNTIYF

v_gene: TRBV7-9
j_gene: TRBJ1-4
CDR3aa: CASSPLGATNEKLFF

v_gene: TRBV5-1
j_gene: TRBJ2-1
CDR3aa: CASSQGGDEQFF

v_gene: TRBV2
j_gene: TRBJ2-7
CDR3aa: CASRRSGQGAYEQYF

v_gene: TRBV10-2
j_gene: TRBJ2-7
CDR3aa: CASSGTAYEQYF

v_gene: TRBV5-1
j_gene: TRBJ2-1
CDR3aa: CASSLGSASGSNEQFF

v_gene: TRBV7-9
j_gene: TRBJ2-1
CDR3aa: CASSLVLNEQFF

v_gene: TRBV6-6
j_gene: TRBJ2-1
CDR3aa: CASSPTGPVRFGEQFF

v_gene: TRBV11-2
j_gene: TRBJ2-7
CDR3aa: CASSWDRGGYEQYF

v_gene: TRBV5-5
j_gene: TRBJ2-7
CDR3aa: CASSAGTGAWEQYF

v_gene: TRBV4-3
j_gene: TRBJ2-3
CDR3aa: CASSQGQGSTDTQYF

v_gene: TRBV15
j_gene: TRBJ1-5
CDR3aa: CATSRGRQGANQPQHF

v_gene: TRBV4-3
j_gene: TRBJ1-5
CDR3aa: CASSQDWTYQPQHF

v_gene: TRBV28
j_gene: TRBJ2-7
CDR3aa: CASRRDRGPYEQYF

v_gene: TRBV6-5
j_gene: TRBJ2-5
CDR3aa: CASSFTGGSQETQYF

v_gene: TRBV10-2
j_gene: TRBJ2-7
CDR3aa: CASSIKGGDYEQYF

v_gene: TRBV28
j_gene: TRBJ1-2
CDR3aa: CASTGTPDNYGYTF